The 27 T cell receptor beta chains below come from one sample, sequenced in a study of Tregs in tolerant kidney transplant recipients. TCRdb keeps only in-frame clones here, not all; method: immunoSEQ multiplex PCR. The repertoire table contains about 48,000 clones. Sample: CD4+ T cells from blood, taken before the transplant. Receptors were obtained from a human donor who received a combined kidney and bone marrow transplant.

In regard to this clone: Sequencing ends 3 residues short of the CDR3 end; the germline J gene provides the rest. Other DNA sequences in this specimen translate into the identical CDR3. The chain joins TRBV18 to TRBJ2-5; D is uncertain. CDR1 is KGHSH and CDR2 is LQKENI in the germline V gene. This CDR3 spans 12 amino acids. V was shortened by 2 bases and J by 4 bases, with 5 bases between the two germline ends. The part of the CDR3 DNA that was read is TGTGCCAGCTCACCAAAAGGAGAGACC. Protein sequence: CASSPKGET. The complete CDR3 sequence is CASSPKGETQYF.

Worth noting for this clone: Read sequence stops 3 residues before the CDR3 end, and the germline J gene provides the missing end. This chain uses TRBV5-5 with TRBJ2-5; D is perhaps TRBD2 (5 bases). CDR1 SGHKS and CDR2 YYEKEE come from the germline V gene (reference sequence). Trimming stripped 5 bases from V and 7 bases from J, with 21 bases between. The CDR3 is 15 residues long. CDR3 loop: CASSLLGAGGGTQYF. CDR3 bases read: TGTGCCAGCAGTCTACTAGGTGCAGGCGGAGGGACC.

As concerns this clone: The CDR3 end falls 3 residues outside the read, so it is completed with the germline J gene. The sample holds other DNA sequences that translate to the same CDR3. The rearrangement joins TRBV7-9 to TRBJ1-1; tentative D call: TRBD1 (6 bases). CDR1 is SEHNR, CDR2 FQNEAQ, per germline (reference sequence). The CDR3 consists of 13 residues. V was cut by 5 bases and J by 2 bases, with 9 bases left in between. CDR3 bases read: TGTGCCAGCAGCCCCAGGGGAAACACTGAA. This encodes CASSPRGNTE. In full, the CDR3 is CASSPRGNTEAFF.

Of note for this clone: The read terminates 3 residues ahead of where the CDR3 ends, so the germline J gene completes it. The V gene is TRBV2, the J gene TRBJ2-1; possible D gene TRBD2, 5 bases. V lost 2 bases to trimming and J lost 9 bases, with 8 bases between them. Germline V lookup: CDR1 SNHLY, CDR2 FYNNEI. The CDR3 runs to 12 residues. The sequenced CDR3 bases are TGTGCCAGCAGTGAATGGACTGGTGAG. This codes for CASSEWTGE. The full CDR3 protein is CASSEWTGEQFF.

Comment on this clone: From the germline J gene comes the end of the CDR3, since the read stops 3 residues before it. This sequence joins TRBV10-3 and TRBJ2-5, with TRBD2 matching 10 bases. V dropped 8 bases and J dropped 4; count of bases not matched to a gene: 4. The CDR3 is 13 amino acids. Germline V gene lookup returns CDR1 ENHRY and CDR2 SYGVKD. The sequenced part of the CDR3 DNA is TGTGCCATCGCGGCTAGCGGGGGAGAGACC. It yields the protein CAIAASGGET. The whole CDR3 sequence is CAIAASGGETQYF.

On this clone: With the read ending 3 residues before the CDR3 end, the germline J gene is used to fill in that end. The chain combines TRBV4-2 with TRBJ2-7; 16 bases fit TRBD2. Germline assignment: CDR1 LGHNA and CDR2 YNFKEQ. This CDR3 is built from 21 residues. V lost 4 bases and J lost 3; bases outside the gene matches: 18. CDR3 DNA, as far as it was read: TGTGCCAGCAGCCCCGATGGGACTAGCGGGAGGGCCCTATTATCACTCTACGAG. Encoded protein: CASSPDGTSGRALLSLYE. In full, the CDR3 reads CASSPDGTSGRALLSLYEQYF.

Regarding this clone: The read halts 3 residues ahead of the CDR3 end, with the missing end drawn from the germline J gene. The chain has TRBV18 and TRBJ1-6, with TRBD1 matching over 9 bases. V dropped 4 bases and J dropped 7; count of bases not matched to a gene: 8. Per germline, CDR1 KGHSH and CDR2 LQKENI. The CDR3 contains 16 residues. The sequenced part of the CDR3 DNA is TGTGCCAGCTCACTAGGAAGGGACAGGGACAATTCACCC. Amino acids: CASSLGRDRDNSP. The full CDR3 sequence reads CASSLGRDRDNSPLHF.

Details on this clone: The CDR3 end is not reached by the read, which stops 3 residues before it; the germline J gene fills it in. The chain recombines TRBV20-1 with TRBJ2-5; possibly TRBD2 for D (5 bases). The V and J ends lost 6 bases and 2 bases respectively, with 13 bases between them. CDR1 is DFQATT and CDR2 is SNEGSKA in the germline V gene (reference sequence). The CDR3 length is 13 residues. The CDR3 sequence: CSAKRTGQETQYF. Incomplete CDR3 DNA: TGCAGTGCAAAGAGGACGGGGCAAGAGACC.

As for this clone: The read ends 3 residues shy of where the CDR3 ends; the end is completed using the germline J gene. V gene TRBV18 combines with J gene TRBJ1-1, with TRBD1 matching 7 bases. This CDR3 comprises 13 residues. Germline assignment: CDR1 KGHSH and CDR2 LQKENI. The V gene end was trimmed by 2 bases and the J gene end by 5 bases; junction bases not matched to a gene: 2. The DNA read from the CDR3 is TGTGCCAGCTCACCAGGGGGACAGACTGAA. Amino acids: CASSPGGQTE. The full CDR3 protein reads CASSPGGQTEAFF.

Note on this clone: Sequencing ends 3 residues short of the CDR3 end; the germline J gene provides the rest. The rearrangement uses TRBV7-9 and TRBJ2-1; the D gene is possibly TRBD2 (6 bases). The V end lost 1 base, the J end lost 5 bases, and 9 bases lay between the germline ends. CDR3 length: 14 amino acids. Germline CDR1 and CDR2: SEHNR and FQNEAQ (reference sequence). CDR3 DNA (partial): TGTGCCAGCAGCTTAGTTCCGGGGGACAATGAG. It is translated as CASSLVPGDNE. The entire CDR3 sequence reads CASSLVPGDNEQFF.

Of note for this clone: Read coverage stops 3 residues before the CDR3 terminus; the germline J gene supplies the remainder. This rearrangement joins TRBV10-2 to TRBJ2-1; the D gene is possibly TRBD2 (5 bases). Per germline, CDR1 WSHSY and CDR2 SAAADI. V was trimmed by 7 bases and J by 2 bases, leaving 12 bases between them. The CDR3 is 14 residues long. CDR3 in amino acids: CASTPLRAYNEQFF. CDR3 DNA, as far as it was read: TGCGCCAGCACCCCCTTGCGGGCCTACAATGAG.

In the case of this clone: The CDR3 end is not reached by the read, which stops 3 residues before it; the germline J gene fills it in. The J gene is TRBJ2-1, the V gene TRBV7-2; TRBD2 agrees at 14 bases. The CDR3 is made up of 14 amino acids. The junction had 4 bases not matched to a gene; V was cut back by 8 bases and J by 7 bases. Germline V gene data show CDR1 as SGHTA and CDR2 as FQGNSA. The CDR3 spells CASGGLAGVNEQFF. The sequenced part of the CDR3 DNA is TGTGCCAGCGGGGGACTAGCGGGAGTTAATGAG.

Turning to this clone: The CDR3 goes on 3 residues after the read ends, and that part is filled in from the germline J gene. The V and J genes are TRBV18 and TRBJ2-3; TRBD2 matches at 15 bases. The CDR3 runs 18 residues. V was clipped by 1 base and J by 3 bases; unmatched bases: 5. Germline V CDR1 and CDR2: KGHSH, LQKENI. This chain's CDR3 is CASSPRGLAGGSTDTQYF. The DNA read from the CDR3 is TGTGCCAGCTCACCACGGGGACTAGCGGGAGGAAGTACAGATACG.

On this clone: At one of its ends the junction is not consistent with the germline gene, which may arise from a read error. CDR3 bases read: TGCGCCAGCAGCCCATCGACTAGCGGGAACGCAGATACG. As protein: CASSPSTSGNADT. From start to end, the CDR3 is CASSPSTSGNADTQYF. The gene calls are TRBV4-2 and TRBJ2-3; 11 positions match TRBD2. Read sequence stops 3 residues before the CDR3 end, and the germline J gene provides the missing end. Germline V lookup: CDR1 LGHNA, CDR2 YNFKEQ. The CDR3 consists of 16 residues.

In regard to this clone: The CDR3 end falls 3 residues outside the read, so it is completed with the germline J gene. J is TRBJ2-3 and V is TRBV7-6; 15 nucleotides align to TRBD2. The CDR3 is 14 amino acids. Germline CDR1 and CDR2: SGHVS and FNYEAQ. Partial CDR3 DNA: TGTGCCAGCAGCTCGGGACTAGCGGGAGGCACG. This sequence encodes CASSSGLAGGT. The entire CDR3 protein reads CASSSGLAGGTQYF.

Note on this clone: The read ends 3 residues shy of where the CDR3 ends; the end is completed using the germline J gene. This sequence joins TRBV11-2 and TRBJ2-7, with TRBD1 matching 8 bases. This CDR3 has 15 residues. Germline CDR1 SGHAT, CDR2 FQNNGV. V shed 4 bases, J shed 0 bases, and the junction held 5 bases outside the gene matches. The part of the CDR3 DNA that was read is TGTGCCAGCAGCTCCGGGACAGGACTCTCCTACGAG. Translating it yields CASSSGTGLSYE. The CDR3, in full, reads CASSSGTGLSYEQYF.

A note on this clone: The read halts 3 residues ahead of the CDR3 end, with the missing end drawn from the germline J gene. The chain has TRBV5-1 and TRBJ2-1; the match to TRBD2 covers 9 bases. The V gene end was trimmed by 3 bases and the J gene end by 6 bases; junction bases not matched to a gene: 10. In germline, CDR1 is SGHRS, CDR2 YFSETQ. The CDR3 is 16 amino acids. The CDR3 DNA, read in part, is TGCGCCAGCAGCTCTTTAGCGGGAGCACCTATCAATGAG. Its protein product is CASSSLAGAPINE. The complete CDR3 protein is CASSSLAGAPINEQFF. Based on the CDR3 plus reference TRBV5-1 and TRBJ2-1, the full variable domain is KAGVTQTPRYLIKTRGQQVTLSCSPISGHRSVSWYQQTPGQGLQFLFEYFSETQRNKGNFPGRFSGRQFSNSRSEMNVSTLELGDSALYLCASSSLAGAPINEQFFGPGTRLTVL.

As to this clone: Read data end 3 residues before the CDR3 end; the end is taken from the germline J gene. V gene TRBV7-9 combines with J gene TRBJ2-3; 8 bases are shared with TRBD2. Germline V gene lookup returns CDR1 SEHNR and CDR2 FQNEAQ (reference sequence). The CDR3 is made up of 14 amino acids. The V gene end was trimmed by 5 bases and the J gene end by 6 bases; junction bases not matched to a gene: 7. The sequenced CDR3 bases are TGTGCCAGCAGCCAAGCGGGAGCAGGGGATACG. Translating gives CASSQAGAGDT. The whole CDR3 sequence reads CASSQAGAGDTQYF.

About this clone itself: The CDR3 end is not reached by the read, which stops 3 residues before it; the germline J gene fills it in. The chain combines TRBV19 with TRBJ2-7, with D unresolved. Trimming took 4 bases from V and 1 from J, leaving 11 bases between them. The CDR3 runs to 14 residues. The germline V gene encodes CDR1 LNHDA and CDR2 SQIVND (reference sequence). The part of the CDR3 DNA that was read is TGTGCCAGTAGTACGAGCCTGCCATCCTACGAG. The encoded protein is CASSTSLPSYE. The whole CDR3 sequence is CASSTSLPSYEQYF.

The part of the CDR3 DNA that was read is TGTGCCAGTAGTCCGTCTAGCGCCCACAATGAG. It specifies CASSPSSAHNE. The CDR3 in its entirety is CASSPSSAHNEQFF. The chain has TRBV19 and TRBJ2-1; D possibly corresponds to TRBD2 (6 bases). The read comes to an end 3 residues before the CDR3 does, leaving the germline J gene to fill in the end. CDR3 size: 14 residues. Trimming pared 5 bases from V and 5 bases from J, leaving 13 bases between. Germline-derived CDR1 and CDR2 are LNHDA and SQIVND (reference sequence).

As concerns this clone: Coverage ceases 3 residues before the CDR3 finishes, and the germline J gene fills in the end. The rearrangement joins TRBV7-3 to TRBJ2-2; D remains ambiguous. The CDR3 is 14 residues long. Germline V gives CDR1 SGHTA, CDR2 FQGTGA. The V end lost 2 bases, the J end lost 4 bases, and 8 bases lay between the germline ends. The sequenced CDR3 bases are TGTGCCAGCAGCTTAGAAGGGTCCACCGGGGAG. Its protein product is CASSLEGSTGE. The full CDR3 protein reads CASSLEGSTGELFF.

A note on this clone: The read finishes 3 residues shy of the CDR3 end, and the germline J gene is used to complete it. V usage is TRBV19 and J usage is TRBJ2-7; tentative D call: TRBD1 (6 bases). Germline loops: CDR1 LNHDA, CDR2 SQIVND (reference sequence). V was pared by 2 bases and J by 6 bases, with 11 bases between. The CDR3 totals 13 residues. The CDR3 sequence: CASSIKGTSEQYF. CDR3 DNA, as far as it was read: TGTGCCAGTAGTATAAAGGGGACATCCGAG.

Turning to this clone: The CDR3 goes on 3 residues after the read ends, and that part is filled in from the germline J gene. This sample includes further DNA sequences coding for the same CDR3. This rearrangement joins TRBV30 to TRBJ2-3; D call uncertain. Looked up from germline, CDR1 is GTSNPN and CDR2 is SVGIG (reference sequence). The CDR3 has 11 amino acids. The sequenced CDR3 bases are TGTGCCTGGGGTAGGGTCACGCCG. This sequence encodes CAWGRVTP. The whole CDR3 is CAWGRVTPQYF.

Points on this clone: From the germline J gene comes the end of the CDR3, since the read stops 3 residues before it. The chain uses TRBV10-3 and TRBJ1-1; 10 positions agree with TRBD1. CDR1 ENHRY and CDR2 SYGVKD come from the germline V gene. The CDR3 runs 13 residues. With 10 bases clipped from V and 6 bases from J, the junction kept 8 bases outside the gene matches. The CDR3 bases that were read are TGTGCCACCGGACAGGGGGAACCGTCTGAA. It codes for CATGQGEPSE. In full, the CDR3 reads CATGQGEPSEAFF.

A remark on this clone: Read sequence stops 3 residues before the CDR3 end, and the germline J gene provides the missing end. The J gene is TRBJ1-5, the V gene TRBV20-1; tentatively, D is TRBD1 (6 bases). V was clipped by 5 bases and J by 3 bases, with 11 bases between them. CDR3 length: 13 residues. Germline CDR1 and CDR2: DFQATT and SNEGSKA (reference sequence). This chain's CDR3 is CSARDTANQPQHF. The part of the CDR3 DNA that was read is TGCAGTGCTCGGGACACCGCCAATCAGCCC.

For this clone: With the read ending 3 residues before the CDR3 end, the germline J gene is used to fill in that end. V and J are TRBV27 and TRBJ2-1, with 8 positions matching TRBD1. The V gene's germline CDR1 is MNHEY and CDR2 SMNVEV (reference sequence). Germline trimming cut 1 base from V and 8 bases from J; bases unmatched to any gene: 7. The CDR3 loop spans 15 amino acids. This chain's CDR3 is CASSLLGQGVYEQFF. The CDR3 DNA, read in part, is TGTGCCAGCAGTTTATTAGGACAGGGTGTGTATGAG.

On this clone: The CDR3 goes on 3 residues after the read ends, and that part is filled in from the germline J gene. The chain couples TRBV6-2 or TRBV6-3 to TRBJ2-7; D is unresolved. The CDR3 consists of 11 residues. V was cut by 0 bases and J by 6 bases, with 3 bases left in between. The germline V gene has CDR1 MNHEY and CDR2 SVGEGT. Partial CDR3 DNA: TGTGCCAGCAGTTACTCCGGCGAG. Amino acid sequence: CASSYSGE. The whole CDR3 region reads CASSYSGEQYF.